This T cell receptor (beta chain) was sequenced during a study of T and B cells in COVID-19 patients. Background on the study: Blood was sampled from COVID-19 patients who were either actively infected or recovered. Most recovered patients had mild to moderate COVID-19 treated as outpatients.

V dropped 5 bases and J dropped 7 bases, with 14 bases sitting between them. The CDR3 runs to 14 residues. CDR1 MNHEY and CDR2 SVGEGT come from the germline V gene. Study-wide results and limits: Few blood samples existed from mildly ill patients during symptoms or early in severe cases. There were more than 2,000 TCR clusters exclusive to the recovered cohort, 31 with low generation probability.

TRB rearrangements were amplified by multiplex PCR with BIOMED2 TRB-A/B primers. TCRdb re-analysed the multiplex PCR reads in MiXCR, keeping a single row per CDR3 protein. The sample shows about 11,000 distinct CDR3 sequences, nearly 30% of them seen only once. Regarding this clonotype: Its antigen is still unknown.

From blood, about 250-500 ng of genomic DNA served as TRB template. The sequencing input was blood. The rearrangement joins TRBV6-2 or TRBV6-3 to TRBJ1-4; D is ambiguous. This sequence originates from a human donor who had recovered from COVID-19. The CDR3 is CASSDPPGGEKLFF. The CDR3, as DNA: TGTGCCAGCAGTGATCCCCCCGGTGGTGAAAAACTGTTTTTT.